The 20 T cell receptor beta chains presented below share a single source sample, sequenced in a study of T cell repertoires in cytomegalovirus infection. In TCRdb, the reads were re-called with MiXCR into one record per CDR3 protein. The sample has nearly 700,000 distinct CDR3 sequences; around 35% are singletons. Which antigens these TCRs recognize remains unknown. Sample: cultured PBMCs, taken from culture after CMV antigen stimulation. Receptors originate from a human donor in good health (CMV status not recorded). Some clones in this sample may be carry-over from other donors' samples.

Concerning this clonotype itself: A much larger clone lies a single base off, so this may be a read error. The V gene is TRBV7-2, the J gene TRBJ1-6; no clear D. The CDR3 loop spans 18 amino acids. V lost 1 base, J lost 6 bases, and 19 bases lay in between. CDR1 and CDR2 (germline): SGHTA, FQGNSA. CDR3 in amino acids: CASSLDDYPRTLNSPLHF. CDR3 DNA sequence: TGTGCCAGCAGCTTAGACGATTACCCGAGAACTCTTAATTCACCCCTCCACTTT.

The V and J genes are TRBV3-1 and TRBJ2-5; unclear D gene. The CDR3 is made up of 11 amino acids. V lost 2 bases to trimming and J lost 6 bases, with 4 bases between them. Germline values: CDR1 LGHDT, CDR2 YNNKEL (reference sequence). CDR3 amino acids: CASSQIQTQYF. The CDR3 nucleotides read TGTGCCAGCAGCCAAATCCAGACCCAGTACTTC.

This clonotype appeared a few times. The CDR3 coding sequence is TGTGCCAGCAGTCCCCCCGTAGGGGGAAGCTCCTATAATTCACCCCTCCACTTT. This encodes CASSPPVGGSSYNSPLHF. The chain couples TRBV6-1 to TRBJ1-6; D is possibly TRBD1 (6 bases). The CDR3 covers 18 residues. CDR1 MNHNS and CDR2 SASEGT come from the germline V gene. V lost 5 bases and J 0 bases, leaving 17 bases between the germline ends.

J is TRBJ2-1 and V is TRBV14; 7 nucleotides align to TRBD2. The CDR3 has 15 amino acids. V lost 4 bases and J lost 2; bases outside the gene matches: 5. The germline CDR1 and CDR2 sequences are SGHDN and FVKESK. CDR3 nucleotides: TGTGCCAGCAGCCGGTCCGGGACTACCTACAATGAGCAGTTCTTC. Encoded protein: CASSRSGTTYNEQFF.

The chain has TRBV15 and TRBJ1-3, with TRBD1 matching 8 bases. V dropped 4 bases and J dropped 0; count of bases not matched to a gene: 5. Per germline, CDR1 LNHNV and CDR2 YYDKDF (reference sequence). The CDR3 loop spans 16 amino acids. CDR3 DNA sequence: TGTGCCACCAGCACAGGGGGCTGGGGCTCTGGAAACACCATATATTTT. Its protein is CATSTGGWGSGNTIYF.

The chain employs TRBV20-1 and TRBJ2-1; D possibly corresponds to TRBD1 (7 bases). CDR1 and CDR2 from the germline V gene are DFQATT and SNEGSKA (reference sequence). The CDR3 covers 15 residues. Trimming took 0 bases from V and 7 from J, leaving 16 bases between them. CDR3 nucleotides: TGCAGTGCTAGAGATGGGGGGACAGCCCGAAATGAGCAGTTCTTC. Protein product: CSARDGGTARNEQFF.

This clonotype was detected a few times. The J gene is TRBJ1-4, the V gene TRBV6-1; the D gene is possibly TRBD1 (6 bases). The V end was cut by 3 bases, the J end by 7 bases, with 15 bases between. Germline V gene data show CDR1 as MNHNS and CDR2 as SASEGT. The CDR3 has 15 amino acids. The CDR3 spells CASSDPGAKGEKLFF. DNA for the CDR3: TGTGCCAGCAGTGATCCGGGGGCCAAGGGTGAAAAACTGTTTTTT.

V is TRBV5-5 and J is TRBJ2-3; no firm D call. The CDR3 consists of 14 residues. V shed 2 bases and J shed 2 bases, with 9 bases lying between them. Germline CDR1 is SGHKS and CDR2 is YYEKEE (reference sequence). CDR3 sequence reads: CASSFPRHTDTQYF. DNA of the CDR3: TGTGCCAGCAGCTTCCCCAGACACACAGATACGCAGTATTTT. Looking up the rest from reference TRBV5-5 and TRBJ2-3 gives the full variable domain: DAGVTQSPTHLIKTRGQQVTLRCSPISGHKSVSWYQQVLGQGPQFIFQYYEKEERGRGNFPDRFSARQFPNYSSELNVNALLLGDSALYLCASSFPRHTDTQYFGPGTRLTVL.

This clonotype has more than one count but fewer than ten. V usage is TRBV6-2 or TRBV6-3 and J usage is TRBJ1-5; no clear D. Deletions cut 0 bases from V and 0 bases from J, with 21 bases between. Germline CDR1 reads MNHEY; CDR2 reads SVGEGT. The CDR3 totals 20 residues. The DNA for the CDR3 is TGTGCCAGCAGTTACTCCACCACCTCATCCGACCCCGATAGCAATCAGCCCCAGCATTTT. This encodes CASSYSTTSSDPDSNQPQHF.

This clonotype was seen only a few times. The chain employs TRBV20-1 and TRBJ1-1; no clear D gene. In germline, CDR1 is DFQATT, CDR2 SNEGSKA (reference sequence). The germline V and J ends were trimmed by 6 bases and 0 bases, with 11 bases remaining between them. This CDR3 is 13 amino acids long. CDR3 sequence: CSAAIDLNTEAFF. The CDR3 region has the DNA TGCAGTGCCGCGATTGACTTGAACACTGAAGCTTTCTTT.

This clonotype was detected ten times or more. This chain uses TRBV7-2 with TRBJ2-3, with 9 bases that match TRBD2. Losses at the gene ends were 5 bases for V and 6 bases for J; bases not matched to a gene: 15. Looked up from germline, CDR1 is SGHTA and CDR2 is FQGNSA. The CDR3 runs 17 residues. The CDR3 loop reads CASSPGRGTSLLDTQYF. The CDR3 DNA reads as TGTGCCAGCAGCCCAGGCAGGGGGACTAGCTTACTGGATACGCAGTATTTT.

There are a few counts of this clonotype. This chain uses TRBV19 with TRBJ2-5; the match to TRBD2 covers 7 bases. V was pared by 8 bases and J by 7 bases, with 1 base of the junction left unmatched. The CDR3 has 10 residues. The germline V gene encodes CDR1 LNHDA and CDR2 SQIVND (reference sequence). The CDR3, as DNA: TGTGCCAGTGGGGAGGGGACCCAGTACTTC. Amino acids: CASGEGTQYF.

The rearrangement links TRBV12-3 or TRBV12-4 to TRBJ2-4, with a weak D call TRBD2 (6 bases). V gave up 2 bases and J gave up 1 base, with 9 bases separating them. This CDR3 comprises 15 residues. The CDR3 DNA reads TGTGCCAGCAGTTTATGGGGGGTTGCCAAAAACATTCAGTACTTC. It specifies CASSLWGVAKNIQYF.

This clonotype was counted a few times. This chain joins TRBV6-2 or TRBV6-3 and TRBJ2-1, with D possibly being TRBD1 (5 bases). V dropped 7 bases and J dropped 8 bases, with 15 bases sitting between them. The CDR3 is 13 residues long. CDR1 and CDR2 from the germline V gene are MNHEY and SVGEGT. The CDR3 loop is CASTDVGPDEQFF. DNA of the CDR3: TGTGCCAGCACCGACGTGGGGCCGGATGAGCAGTTCTTC.

This chain uses TRBV7-2 with TRBJ2-1; D uncertain. The CDR3 consists of 12 residues. Germline V gene lookup returns CDR1 SGHTA and CDR2 FQGNSA. The ends were cut back, 3 bases at V and 8 bases at J, with 8 bases in the middle. The CDR3, as DNA: TGTGCCAGCAGCTTTAATCAGGATGAGCAGTTCTTC. It yields the protein CASSFNQDEQFF.

The chain is built from TRBV2 and TRBJ1-4; D remains unclear. Between the trimmed V and J ends, which lost 10 bases and 16 bases, there was a span of 16 bases. CDR1 SNHLY and CDR2 FYNNEI come from the germline V gene. The CDR3 covers 10 residues. The CDR3 here is CATLGSEPFF. The CDR3 bases are TGTGCCACGCTCGGCTCCGAGCCGTTTTTT.

The chain joins TRBV6-2 or TRBV6-3 to TRBJ1-2; 7 bases match TRBD1. This CDR3 region has 14 residues. The V gene's germline CDR1 is MNHEY and CDR2 SVGEGT. J was trimmed by 8 bases and V by 4 bases; bases with no gene match: 10. The CDR3, as DNA: TGTGCCAGCAGTTTCGCCGGACAGGCCCCAGGCTACACCTTC. This codes for CASSFAGQAPGYTF.

The chain joins TRBV11-2 to TRBJ2-1, with 10 bases fitting TRBD2. V lost 1 base and J lost 13; bases outside the gene matches: 10. Germline V gene data show CDR1 as SGHAT and CDR2 as FQNNGV. The CDR3 totals 15 residues. CDR3 DNA: TGTGCCAGCAGCTTAGGGGGACTAGCGAATAGGGGACAGTTCTTC. The encoded protein is CASSLGGLANRGQFF.

The V gene is TRBV5-1, the J gene TRBJ1-5; the D gene is possibly TRBD1 (6 bases). Germline assignment: CDR1 SGHRS and CDR2 YFSETQ. V gave up 9 bases and J gave up 0 bases, with 22 bases separating them. This CDR3 contains 17 residues. Written as DNA, the CDR3 is TGCGCCATCCAACAGGGCAGCCCACTGTGTAGCAATCAGCCCCAGCATTTT. This sequence encodes CAIQQGSPLCSNQPQHF.

This chain connects TRBV5-1 to TRBJ2-7, with D tentatively TRBD1 or TRBD2 (5 bases each). The V end lost 4 bases, the J end lost 5 bases, and 13 bases lay between the germline ends. Germline V lookup: CDR1 SGHRS, CDR2 YFSETQ. This CDR3 has 13 residues. The CDR3 sequence: CASSLGPEDEQYF. The CDR3 bases are TGCGCCAGCAGCCTGGGGCCGGAGGACGAGCAGTACTTC.